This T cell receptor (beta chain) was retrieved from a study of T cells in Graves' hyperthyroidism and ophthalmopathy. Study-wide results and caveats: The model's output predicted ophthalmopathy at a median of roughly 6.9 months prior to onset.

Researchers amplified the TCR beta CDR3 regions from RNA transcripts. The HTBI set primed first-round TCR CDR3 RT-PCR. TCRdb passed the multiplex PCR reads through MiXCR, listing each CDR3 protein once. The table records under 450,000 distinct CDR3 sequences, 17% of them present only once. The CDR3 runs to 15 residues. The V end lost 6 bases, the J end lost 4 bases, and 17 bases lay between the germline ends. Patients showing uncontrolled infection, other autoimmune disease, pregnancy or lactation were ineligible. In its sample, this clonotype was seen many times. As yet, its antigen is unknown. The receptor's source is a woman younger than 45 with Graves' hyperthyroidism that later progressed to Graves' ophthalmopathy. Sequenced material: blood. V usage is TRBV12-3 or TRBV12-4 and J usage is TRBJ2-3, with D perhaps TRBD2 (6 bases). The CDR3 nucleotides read TGTGCCAGCAGCTCCCTTGAATGGGGGGCAGATACGCAGTATTTT. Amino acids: CASSSLEWGADTQYF.